What follows are 19 T cell receptor beta chains derived from one specimen sequenced in a study of T-cell reconstitution after alpha-beta-depleted transplantation in children (dated by TCRdb to 2016 to 2018). The protocol used for the library was PCR. Sequenced using an Illumina HiSeq 2500. TCR library preparation used molecular barcoding, with unique molecular identifiers applied to normalize quantification of the TCRbeta repertoire. The public sequencing data were trimmed at Q25 with fastp and processed into clonotypes with MiXCR by TCRdb, which kept only in-frame beta chains. Each record represents a unique CDR3 protein, reported with the most common genes and DNA among its rows. The sample includes about 640,000 distinct CDR3 sequences, with roughly 15% observed a single time. 1.1% of the sample is taken by the ten largest. This specimen was PBMCs from the stem cell graft donor, taken from the stem cell graft. All receptors come from a human donor who donated a stem cell graft to a child with acute myeloid leukemia.

This clonotype was counted ten times or more. The chain recombines TRBV7-6 with TRBJ2-2; tentative D call: TRBD1 (6 bases). Germline V gene data show CDR1 as SGHVS and CDR2 as FNYEAQ. The CDR3 loop spans 15 amino acids. V shed 5 bases and J shed 3 bases, with 13 bases lying between them. CDR3 DNA: TGTGCCAGCAGCGAAATCGGGACATACACCGGGGAGCTGTTTTTT. The encoded protein is CASSEIGTYTGELFF.

This clonotype came up many times. The rearrangement links TRBV20-1 to TRBJ2-5; 8 nucleotides match TRBD2. V trimming: 3 bases; J trimming: 2 bases; junction bases outside the gene matches: 11. The CDR3 consists of 16 residues. Germline CDR1 DFQATT, CDR2 SNEGSKA (reference sequence). Here the CDR3 reads CSASGNSGVRQETQYF. The CDR3 DNA reads as TGCAGTGCTAGTGGAAATAGCGGGGTCCGACAAGAGACCCAGTACTTC.

This clonotype was seen many times. This chain links TRBV29-1 with TRBJ1-4; unclear D gene. The CDR3 is made up of 14 amino acids. Trimming removed 7 bases from V and 0 bases from J, with 12 bases in between. Germline lookup yields CDR1 SQVTM and CDR2 ANQGSEA. Written as DNA, the CDR3 is TGCAGCGCCGGCTGGGGTGCAACTAATGAAAAACTGTTTTTT. This codes for CSAGWGATNEKLFF.

This clonotype has only a few counts. The chain is built from TRBV12-3 or TRBV12-4 and TRBJ2-7; no clear D. The germline V and J ends were trimmed by 6 bases and 0 bases, with 9 bases remaining between them. The CDR3 spans 13 residues. The chain's CDR3 is CASSRTVSYEQYF. The CDR3 DNA follows: TGTGCCAGCAGCCGGACGGTCTCCTACGAGCAGTACTTC.

This chain links TRBV5-1 with TRBJ1-1; D may be TRBD1 (5 bases). The germline CDR1 and CDR2 sequences are SGHRS and YFSETQ. Between the trimmed V and J ends, which lost 4 bases and 1 base, there was a span of 11 bases. This CDR3 comprises 14 residues. The CDR3 nucleotides read TGCGCCAGCAGCAAGGGACTTTCGAACACTGAAGCTTTCTTT. Its translation: CASSKGLSNTEAFF.

The chain uses TRBV4-3 and TRBJ2-4; no firm D call. This CDR3 comprises 17 residues. Germline-derived CDR1 and CDR2 are LGHNA and YSLEER. V was cut by 0 bases and J by 6 bases, with 18 bases left in between. CDR3: CASSQDGVPSGGNIQYF. The CDR3 DNA follows: TGCGCCAGCAGCCAAGATGGGGTCCCGAGTGGCGGAAACATTCAGTACTTC.

At least ten counts were recorded for this clonotype. V and J are TRBV20-1 and TRBJ2-1, with 10 nucleotides matching TRBD2. Trimming at V came to 8 bases and at J to 4 bases, leaving 5 bases not matched to a gene. Germline V gene sequence: CDR1 DFQATT, CDR2 SNEGSKA (reference sequence). The CDR3 has 13 residues. Here the CDR3 reads CSSGGASYNEQFF. DNA for the CDR3: TGCAGTAGCGGGGGGGCCAGTTACAATGAGCAGTTCTTC.

This clonotype was observed many times. The rearrangement uses TRBV27 and TRBJ1-5; D is ambiguous. The CDR3 totals 12 residues. V lost 5 bases, J lost 4 bases, and 6 bases lay in between. Germline values: CDR1 MNHEY, CDR2 SMNVEV (reference sequence). For the CDR3, the DNA is TGTGCCAGCAGTGGGGAGAATCAGCCCCAGCATTTT. Residues: CASSGENQPQHF.

This clonotype was recorded at least ten times. The rearrangement links TRBV7-6 to TRBJ1-1; no clear D gene. V lost 0 bases, J lost 4 bases, and 9 bases lay in between. The V gene's germline CDR1 is SGHVS and CDR2 FNYEAQ. The CDR3 runs to 14 residues. In DNA form, the CDR3 reads TGTGCCAGCAGCTTAGCAGGACGGGGCACTGAAGCTTTCTTT. This translates into CASSLAGRGTEAFF. The whole variable domain, remainder taken from reference TRBV7-6 and TRBJ1-1, is GAGVSQSPRYKVTKRGQDVALRCDPISGHVSLYWYRQALGQGPEFLTYFNYEAQQDKSGLPNDRFSAERPEGSISTLTIQRTEQRDSAMYRCASSLAGRGTEAFFGQGTRLTVV.

In this sample, this clonotype turned up many times. This rearrangement joins TRBV7-6 to TRBJ2-5; D is perhaps TRBD1 (5 bases). The CDR3 has 16 residues. Trimming removed 1 base from V and 1 base from J, with 13 bases in between. Germline values: CDR1 SGHVS, CDR2 FNYEAQ. The CDR3 reads CASSLVGQTLQETQYF. DNA of the CDR3: TGTGCCAGCAGCTTAGTGGGGCAGACCCTCCAAGAGACCCAGTACTTC.

This clonotype came up many times. The chain is built from TRBV20-1 and TRBJ2-3; no reliable D call. V lost 6 bases and J lost 2, with 12 bases in between. Germline assignment: CDR1 DFQATT and CDR2 SNEGSKA (reference sequence). The CDR3 covers 13 residues. CDR3 sequence reads: CSAPGRATDTQYF. In DNA, the CDR3 is TGCAGTGCCCCAGGTAGGGCCACAGATACGCAGTATTTT.

This clonotype was observed a handful of times. V and J are TRBV20-1 and TRBJ2-7; D might be TRBD1 (6 bases). CDR3 length: 13 amino acids. Trimming removed 3 bases from V and 1 base from J, with 10 bases in between. CDR1 and CDR2 from the germline V gene are DFQATT and SNEGSKA (reference sequence). The DNA for the CDR3 is TGCAGTGCTAGGAAGACAGGTTCCTACGAGCAGTACGTC. Its protein product is CSARKTGSYEQYV.

A few counts support this clonotype. The rearrangement links TRBV12-5 to TRBJ2-3; D uncertain. The CDR3 length is 11 residues. Deletions cut 3 bases from V and 4 bases from J, with 2 bases between. Germline V gene sequence: CDR1 LGHNT, CDR2 FRNRAP. The CDR3 protein is CASGLPDTQYF. The CDR3 DNA is TGTGCTAGTGGTTTACCAGATACGCAGTATTTT. The variable domain in full, with the rest retrieved from reference TRBV12-5 and TRBJ2-3, is DARVTQTPRHKVTEMGQEVTMRCQPILGHNTVFWYRQTMMQGLELLAYFRNRAPLDDSGMPKDRFSAEMPDATLATLKIQPSEPRDSAVYFCASGLPDTQYFGPGTRLTVL.

Here the CDR3 reads CASSLVLPSRELFF. The CDR3 bases are TGTGCCAGCAGCTTGGTGCTGCCCTCCAGGGAGCTGTTTTTT. The chain is built from TRBV5-5 and TRBJ2-2; D is unresolved. Germline-derived CDR1 and CDR2 are SGHKS and YYEKEE (reference sequence). V shed 0 bases and J shed 9 bases, with 12 bases lying between them. This CDR3 spans 14 amino acids.

This clonotype was seen a few times. The chain couples TRBV2 to TRBJ2-7, with 7 bases fitting TRBD1. Germline trimming cut 1 base from V and 6 bases from J; bases unmatched to any gene: 9. CDR3 size: 15 residues. Germline CDR1 and CDR2: SNHLY and FYNNEI. The DNA for the CDR3 is TGTGCCAGCAGTGAAGAGGGACAGCCCTGGGTCGAGCAGTACTTC. Translating gives CASSEEGQPWVEQYF.

This sequence joins TRBV20-1 and TRBJ1-3, with no clear D. V was clipped by 7 bases and J by 0 bases, with 10 bases between them. The germline V gene encodes CDR1 DFQATT and CDR2 SNEGSKA (reference sequence). The CDR3 has 13 residues. The CDR3 loop reads CSENFCSGNTIYF. CDR3 bases: TGCAGTGAAAACTTCTGCTCTGGAAACACCATATATTTT.

The table lists this clonotype with many counts. The V call is TRBV5-1, the J call TRBJ2-7; D might be TRBD1 (6 bases). The CDR3 runs 13 residues. The V and J ends lost 1 base and 2 bases respectively, with 7 bases between them. Germline CDR1 is SGHRS and CDR2 is YFSETQ. The CDR3 nucleotides are TGCGCCAGCAGCTTGAACAGGGCCTACGAGCAGTACTTC. It is translated as CASSLNRAYEQYF. Based on the CDR3 plus reference TRBV5-1 and TRBJ2-7, the full variable domain is KAGVTQTPRYLIKTRGQQVTLSCSPISGHRSVSWYQQTPGQGLQFLFEYFSETQRNKGNFPGRFSGRQFSNSRSEMNVSTLELGDSALYLCASSLNRAYEQYFGPGTRLTVT.

This clonotype was counted a few times. This chain links TRBV20-1 with TRBJ2-3; 7 positions agree with TRBD2. J gave up 6 bases and V 6 bases, and 12 bases lay outside the gene matches. The CDR3 is 14 amino acids. The V gene's germline CDR1 is DFQATT and CDR2 SNEGSKA (reference sequence). The CDR3 bases are TGCAGTGCCCCCGCGGCGGGGGTGGGGGATACGCAGTATTTT. Protein product: CSAPAAGVGDTQYF.

The chain has TRBV5-5 and TRBJ2-3, with 9 bases that match TRBD2. CDR3 size: 15 residues. Germline loops: CDR1 SGHKS, CDR2 YYEKEE (reference sequence). V lost 4 bases to trimming and J lost 1 base; unmatched junction nucleotides: 4. This CDR3 reads CASSRTSEGTDTQYF. In DNA form, the CDR3 reads TGTGCCAGCAGCCGGACTAGCGAAGGCACAGATACGCAGTATTTT.